This T cell receptor (beta chain) was recorded in a study of T cells in localized non-small cell lung cancer. General study points: When the top 100 tumor clones were examined, a median approximately 59 of them also appeared in the adjacent lung, which was paired and uninvolved.

The protocol was immunoSEQ multiplex PCR, while the TCRdb copy is restricted to in-frame clones and leaves out a portion. The sample yields approximately 2,600 clones, approximately 30% seen once. The CDR3 sequence is 17 residues long. The V gene's germline CDR1 is SGDLS and CDR2 YYNGEE. The V end was cut by 4 bases, the J end by 8 bases, with 24 bases between. This clone was counted between two and nine times. Its antigen is still unknown. The clonotype comes from an older female donor with stage II squamous cell lung carcinoma. The material sequenced was lung tumor tissue, taken before any cancer treatment. The V gene is TRBV9, the J gene TRBJ2-2; D may correspond to TRBD1 or TRBD2 (5 bases each). CDR3: CASSSRTSGLGAGELFF. CDR3 nucleotide sequence: TGTGCCAGCAGCAGTAGGACCTCGGGGCTAGGGGCTGGGGAGCTGTTTTTT.